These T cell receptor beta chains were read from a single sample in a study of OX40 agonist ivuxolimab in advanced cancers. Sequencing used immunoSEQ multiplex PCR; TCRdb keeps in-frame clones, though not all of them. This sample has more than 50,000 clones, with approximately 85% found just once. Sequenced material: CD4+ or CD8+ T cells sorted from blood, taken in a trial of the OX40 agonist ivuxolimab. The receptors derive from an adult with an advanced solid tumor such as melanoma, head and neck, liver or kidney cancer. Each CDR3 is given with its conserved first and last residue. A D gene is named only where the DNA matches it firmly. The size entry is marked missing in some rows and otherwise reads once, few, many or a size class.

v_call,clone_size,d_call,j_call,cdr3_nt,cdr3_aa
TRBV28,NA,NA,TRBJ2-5,TGTGCCAGCAGTTTAGAAGGGGCACGGAGGACCCAGTACTTC,CASSLEGARRTQYF
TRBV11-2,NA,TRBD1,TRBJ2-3,TGTGCCAGCAGCTTAGAGAGGGGGCTCACAGATACGCAGTATTTT,CASSLERGLTDTQYF
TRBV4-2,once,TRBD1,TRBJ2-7,TGTGCCAGCAGCCTCCCGGACAGGGGGTTGCCCTACGAGCAGTACTTC,CASSLPDRGLPYEQYF
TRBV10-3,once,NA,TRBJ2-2,TGTGCCATCAGTGAGTTCCCCGGTAACACCGGGGAGCTGTTTTTT,CAISEFPGNTGELFF
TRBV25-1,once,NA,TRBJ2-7,TGTGCCAGCAGTGATGGGGTGACATTCCACGAGCAGTACTTC,CASSDGVTFHEQYF
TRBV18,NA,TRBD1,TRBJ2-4,TGTGCCAGCTCACCACCCCGGACAGGTTCAAACATTCAGTACTTC,CASSPPRTGSNIQYF
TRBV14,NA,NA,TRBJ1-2,TGTGCCAGCAGCCAAGAAGGGCCCTATGGCTACACCTTC,CASSQEGPYGYTF
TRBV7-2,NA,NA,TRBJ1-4,TGTGCCAGCAGCCTCCCCGCCAGTGGAGTTGAAAAACTGTTTTTT,CASSLPASGVEKLFF
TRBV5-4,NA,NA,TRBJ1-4,TGTGCCAGCAGCCGTGCAGATCGTTCTGAAAAACTGTTTTTT,CASSRADRSEKLFF
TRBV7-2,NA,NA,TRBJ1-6,TGTGCCAGCAGCTTACAGGGTAATTCACCCCTCCACTTT,CASSLQGNSPLHF
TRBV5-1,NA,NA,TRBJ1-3,TGCGCCAGCAGCTTGGTGGGGGGGGACCCCTCTGGAAACACCATATATTTT,CASSLVGGDPSGNTIYF
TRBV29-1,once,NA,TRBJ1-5,TGCAGCGTTGTGTGGGGGTCCGATCAGCCCCAGCATTTT,CSVVWGSDQPQHF
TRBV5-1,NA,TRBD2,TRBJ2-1,TGCGCCAGCAGCTTGGCCATTCCGACTAGCGGGGTAGTATTCTACAATGAGCAGTTCTTC,CASSLAIPTSGVVFYNEQFF
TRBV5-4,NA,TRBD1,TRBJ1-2,TGTGCCAGCACCGAGGGGACAGCGACGTGGGGCTACACCTTC,CASTEGTATWGYTF
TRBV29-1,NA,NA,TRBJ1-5,TGCAGCGTTGGAGGGACCGAAGGCAATCAGCCCCAGCATTTT,CSVGGTEGNQPQHF
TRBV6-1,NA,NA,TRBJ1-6,TGTGCCAGCTATTTTACGGAGAATTCACCCCTCCACTTT,CASYFTENSPLHF
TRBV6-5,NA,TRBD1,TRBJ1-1,TGTGCCAGCAGTTCTCCAGGGGGCACCGGGTGGACTGAAGCTTTCTTT,CASSSPGGTGWTEAFF
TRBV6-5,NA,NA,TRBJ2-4,TGTGCCAGCAGTTATGCAGGGGCCCGGGCCAAAAACATTCAGTACTTC,CASSYAGARAKNIQYF
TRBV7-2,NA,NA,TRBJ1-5,TGTGCCAGCAGCTTAGCTTCTGGGCAGCCCAATCAGCCCCAGCATTTT,CASSLASGQPNQPQHF
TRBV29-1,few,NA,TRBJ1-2,TGCAGCGTGCGAGACAGACTCTATGGCTACACCTTC,CSVRDRLYGYTF
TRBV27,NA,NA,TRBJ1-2,TGTGCCAGCACCCGTCAGGGGTCTCGTGGCTACACCTTC,CASTRQGSRGYTF
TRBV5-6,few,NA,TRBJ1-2,TGTGCCAGCAGCTTGTTGGGCAGGGGTCATGGCTACACCTTC,CASSLLGRGHGYTF
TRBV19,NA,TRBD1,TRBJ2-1,TGTGCCATTGGATTCGGGGACAGGGGGCTCCATGAGCAGTTCTTC,CAIGFGDRGLHEQFF
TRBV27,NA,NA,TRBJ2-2,TGTGCCAGCAGCCCGAACACCGGGGAGCTGTTTTTT,CASSPNTGELFF
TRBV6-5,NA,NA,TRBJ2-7,TGTGCCAGCAGTTACAGGAGGGGGGGAGAGCAGTACTTC,CASSYRRGGEQYF
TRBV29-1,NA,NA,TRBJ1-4,TGCAGCGTTCTTAGACCCACGGTCTTAACTAATGAAAAACTGTTTTTT,CSVLRPTVLTNEKLFF
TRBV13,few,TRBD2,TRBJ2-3,TGTGCCAGCAGCTTAGAGGGGACTAGCGGGGCTCGGGATACGCAGTATTTT,CASSLEGTSGARDTQYF
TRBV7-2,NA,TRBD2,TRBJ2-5,TGTGCCAGCAGCTTAGCAGCCCCTAGCGGGGGTCAAGAGACCCAGTACTTC,CASSLAAPSGGQETQYF
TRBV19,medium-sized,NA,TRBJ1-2,TGTGCCAGTAGTATAGTTAGCTCCCCAGGGTTATATGGCTACACCTTC,CASSIVSSPGLYGYTF
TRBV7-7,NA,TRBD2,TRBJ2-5,TGTGCTAGCAGCCCCTTCGGGGGGGGAAGAGAGACCCAGTACTTC,CASSPFGGGRETQYF
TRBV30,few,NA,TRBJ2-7,TGTGCCTGCAATAGACGTAGGGCCTACGAGCAGTACTTC,CACNRRRAYEQYF
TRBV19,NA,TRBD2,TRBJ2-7,TGTGCCAGTAGTAGGAGGGCGGGAGGGGACTCCTACGAGCAGTACTTC,CASSRRAGGDSYEQYF
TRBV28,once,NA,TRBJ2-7,TGTGCCAGCGGGGCACCGCGGTACGAGCAGTACTTC,CASGAPRYEQYF
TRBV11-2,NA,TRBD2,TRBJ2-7,TGTGCCAGCAGCTGGGGGACTAGCGGGGGGAGCTACGAGCAGTACTTC,CASSWGTSGGSYEQYF
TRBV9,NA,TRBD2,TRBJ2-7,TGTGCCAGCAGCAGAAGACTAGCGGGGTCCTACGAGCAGTACTTC,CASSRRLAGSYEQYF
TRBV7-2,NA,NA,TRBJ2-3,TGTGCCAGCAGCTCCCGGTCACCAGATACGCAGTATTTT,CASSSRSPDTQYF
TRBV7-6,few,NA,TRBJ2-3,TGTGCCAGCAGCTCCGAATTAGGGGGGATGGCAGGGGCTATAGATACGCAGTATTTT,CASSSELGGMAGAIDTQYF
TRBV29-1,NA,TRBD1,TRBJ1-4,TGCAGCGTAGACGCAGGGGGCGGGGATGAAAAACTGTTTTTT,CSVDAGGGDEKLFF
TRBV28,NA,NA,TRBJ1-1,TGTGCCATACCGGGGGCTCAAGGGATGAACACTGAAGCTTTCTTT,CAIPGAQGMNTEAFF
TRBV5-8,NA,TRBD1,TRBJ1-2,TGTGCCAGCAGTTGGGGCCCTTTGGGACAGGGCAACTATGGCTACACCTTC,CASSWGPLGQGNYGYTF
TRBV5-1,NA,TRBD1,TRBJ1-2,TGCGCCAGCAGCTTGACCGGACAGGGAGATGGCTACACCTTC,CASSLTGQGDGYTF
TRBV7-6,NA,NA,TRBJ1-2,TGTGCCAGCAGCTTAAACGTCCACAACTATGGCTACACCTTC,CASSLNVHNYGYTF
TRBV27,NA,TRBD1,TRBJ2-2,TGTGCCAGCGGTCCCATGGACAGGGCGGGCACCGGGGAGCTGTTTTTT,CASGPMDRAGTGELFF
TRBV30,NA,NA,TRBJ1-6,TGTGCCTGGACCCGACAGGCGGGCTCACCCCTCCACTTT,CAWTRQAGSPLHF
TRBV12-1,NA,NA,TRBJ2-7,TGTGCCAGCAGCTTTCTGGGACAGGGTAGCTCCTACGAGCAGTACTTC,CASSFLGQGSSYEQYF
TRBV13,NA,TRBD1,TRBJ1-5,TGTGCCAGCAGCTTAAGAGGGGGCAACAATCAGCCCCAGCATTTT,CASSLRGGNNQPQHF
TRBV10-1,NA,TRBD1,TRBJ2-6,TGCGCCAGTCCACCGGGACAGGGGCACTCTGGGGCCAACGTCCTGACTTTC,CASPPGQGHSGANVLTF
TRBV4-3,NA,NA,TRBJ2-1,TGCGCCAGCCAGATCAGGCTAGGAGGGTCCTACAATGAGCAGTTCTTC,CASQIRLGGSYNEQFF
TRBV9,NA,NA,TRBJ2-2,TGTGCCAGCACAGCGAACACCGGGGAGCTGTTTTTT,CASTANTGELFF
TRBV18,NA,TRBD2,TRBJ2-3,TGTGCCAGCTCACCACCCACTAGCGGGGGACACACAGATACGCAGTATTTT,CASSPPTSGGHTDTQYF
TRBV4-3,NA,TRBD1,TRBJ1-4,TGCGCCAGCAGCCAAGGGAGGACAGGGGAAAAACTGTTTTTT,CASSQGRTGEKLFF
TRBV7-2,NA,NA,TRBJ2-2,TGTGCCAGCAGCCCCCGGGCTAACACCGGGGAGCTGTTTTTT,CASSPRANTGELFF
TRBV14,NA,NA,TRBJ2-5,TGTGCCAGCAGCCAAACTATTCATAAGACGGAGACCCAGTACTTC,CASSQTIHKTETQYF
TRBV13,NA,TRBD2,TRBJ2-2,TGTGCCAGCAGCCCTGCAGTGACTAGCGCGGTCGGGGAGCTGTTTTTT,CASSPAVTSAVGELFF